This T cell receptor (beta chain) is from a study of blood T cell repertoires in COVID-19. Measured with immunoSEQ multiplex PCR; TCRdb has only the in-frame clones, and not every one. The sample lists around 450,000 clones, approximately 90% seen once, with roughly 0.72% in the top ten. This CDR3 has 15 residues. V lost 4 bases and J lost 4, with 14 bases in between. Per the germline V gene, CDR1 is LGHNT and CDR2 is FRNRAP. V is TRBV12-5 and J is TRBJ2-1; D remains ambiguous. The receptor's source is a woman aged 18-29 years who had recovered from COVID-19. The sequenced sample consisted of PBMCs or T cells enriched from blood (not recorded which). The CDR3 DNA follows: TGTGCTAGTGGTTCCGATCAGACACCTTACAATGAGCAGTTCTTC. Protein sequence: CASGSDQTPYNEQFF.